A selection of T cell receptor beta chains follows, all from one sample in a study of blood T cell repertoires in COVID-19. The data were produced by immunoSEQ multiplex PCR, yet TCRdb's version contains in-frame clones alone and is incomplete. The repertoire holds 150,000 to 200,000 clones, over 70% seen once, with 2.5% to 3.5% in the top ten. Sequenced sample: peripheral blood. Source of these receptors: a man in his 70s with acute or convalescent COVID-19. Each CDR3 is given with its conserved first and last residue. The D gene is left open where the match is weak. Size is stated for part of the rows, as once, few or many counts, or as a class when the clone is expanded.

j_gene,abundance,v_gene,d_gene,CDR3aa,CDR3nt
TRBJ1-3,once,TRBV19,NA,CASTPPRGRPHLGGNTIYF,TGTGCCAGTACCCCCCCTCGAGGCCGACCGCACCTTGGTGGAAACACCATATATTTT
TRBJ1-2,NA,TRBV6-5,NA,CASNEGLYGYTF,TGTGCCAGCAACGAGGGACTCTATGGCTACACCTTC
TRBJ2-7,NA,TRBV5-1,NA,CASSWGPGDSYEQYF,TGCGCCAGCAGCTGGGGACCGGGGGATTCCTACGAGCAGTACTTC
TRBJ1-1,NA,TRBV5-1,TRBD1,CASSDAGTGAEAFF,TGCGCCAGCAGCGACGCCGGGACAGGGGCTGAAGCTTTCTTT
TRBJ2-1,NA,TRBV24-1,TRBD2,CATRAGTSGNEQFF,TGTGCCACCAGGGCCGGGACTAGCGGAAATGAGCAGTTCTTC
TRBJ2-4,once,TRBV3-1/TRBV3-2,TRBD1,CASSQTGDAKNIQYF,TGTGCCAGCAGCCAGACAGGGGACGCCAAAAACATTCAGTACTTC
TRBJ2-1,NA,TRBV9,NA,CASSVAPSEQFF,TGTGCCAGCAGCGTAGCCCCTAGCGAGCAGTTCTTC
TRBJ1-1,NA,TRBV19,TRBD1,CASIRYRGLNTEAFF,TGTGCCAGTATTCGATACAGGGGGCTCAACACTGAAGCTTTCTTT
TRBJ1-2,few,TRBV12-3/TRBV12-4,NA,CASSKTAYGYTF,TGTGCCAGCAGCAAGACAGCATATGGCTACACCTTC
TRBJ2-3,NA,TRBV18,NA,CASSQATSSTDTQYF,TGTGCCAGCTCACAGGCCACTAGCTCCACAGATACGCAGTATTTT
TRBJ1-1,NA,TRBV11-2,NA,CASSLVQGYTEAFF,TGTGCCAGCAGCTTAGTACAGGGATACACTGAAGCTTTCTTT
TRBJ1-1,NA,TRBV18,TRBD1,CASSSRTGGNTEAFF,TGTGCCAGCTCATCTAGGACAGGGGGTAACACTGAAGCTTTCTTT
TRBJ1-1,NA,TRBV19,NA,CASSLGSGYPEAFF,TGTGCCAGTAGTCTCGGGTCGGGTTACCCTGAAGCTTTCTTT
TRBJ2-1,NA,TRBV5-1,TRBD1,CASSFLGQGANEQFF,TGCGCCAGCAGCTTTTTGGGACAGGGGGCAAATGAGCAGTTCTTC
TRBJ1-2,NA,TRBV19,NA,CASSIGFGGAQGGYTF,TGTGCCAGTAGTATTGGTTTTGGGGGGGCGCAGGGTGGCTACACCTTC
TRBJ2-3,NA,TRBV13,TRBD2,CASSPNSGIMTDTQYF,TGTGCCAGCAGCCCCAATAGCGGGATAATGACAGATACGCAGTATTTT
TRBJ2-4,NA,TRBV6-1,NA,CASSEAGGRNIQYF,TGTGCCAGCAGTGAAGCCGGGGGGCGAAACATTCAGTACTTC
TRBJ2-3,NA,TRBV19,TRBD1,CASPRQGAINTQYF,TGTGCCAGCCCCCGACAGGGGGCGATTAATACGCAGTATTTT
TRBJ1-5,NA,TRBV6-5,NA,CASSLTPDSNQPQHF,TGTGCCAGCAGCTTGACTCCGGATAGCAATCAGCCCCAGCATTTT
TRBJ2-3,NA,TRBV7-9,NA,CASSLGGNTDTQYF,TGTGCCAGCAGCTTAGGCGGCAACACAGATACGCAGTATTTT
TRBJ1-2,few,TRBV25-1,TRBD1,CASSPTGGNYGYTF,TGTGCCAGCAGCCCTACAGGGGGCAACTATGGCTACACCTTC
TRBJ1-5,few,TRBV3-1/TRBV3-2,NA,CASSQGQLPGAQHF,TGTGCCAGCAGCCAAGGACAGCTACCGGGGGCCCAGCATTTT